This TCR beta chain came from a study of T cells after yellow fever vaccination. Overall study findings and caveats: The study re-detected most primary-vaccination clones after the booster (around 96% CD4, roughly 90% CD8). FACS-sorted repertoires could contain abundant clonotypes contaminating from the bulk population.

Universal primer sites and UMIs were introduced during 5'RACE template-switching synthesis of TCR cDNA. TCRdb re-derived calls from the 5' RACE reads in MiXCR, one entry per CDR3 protein. Here the sample spans roughly 250,000 distinct CDR3 sequences, roughly 13% being singletons. V lost 3 bases to trimming and J lost 2 bases, with 11 bases between them. This CDR3 has 14 amino acids. Germline CDR1 is DFQATT and CDR2 is SNEGSKA (reference sequence). The table lists this clonotype with a few counts. Its antigen is as yet unknown. Sequenced material: CD4+ T cells sorted from PBMCs, taken 45 days after the yellow fever booster vaccination. The sequence was collected from a young man who received the YFV17D yellow fever vaccine. The chain has TRBV20-1 and TRBJ2-1; no clear D. The CDR3 nucleotides are TGCAGTGCTAGGGACCAGGCAACCTACAATGAGCAGTTCTTC. Amino acid sequence: CSARDQATYNEQFF.